These 18 T cell receptor beta chains were sequenced from one sample in a study of a mutant IDH1 vaccine in newly diagnosed glioma. Measured with immunoSEQ multiplex PCR; TCRdb has only the in-frame clones, and not every one. The repertoire consists of about 50,000 clones, with just over 85% occurring once and the leading ten covering around 2.4%. Stated time point: baseline, week 1 (first vaccination visit). Treatment here: pre-vaccination baseline after standard-of-care therapy. The sample was PBMCs, taken from a glioma patient treated with radiotherapy, temozolomide or both. Receptor source: a middle-aged man with glioma.

The chain has TRBV4-3 and TRBJ2-1, with a weak D call TRBD1 (6 bases). CDR1 is LGHNA and CDR2 is YSLEER in the germline V gene. This CDR3 comprises 15 residues. V shed 0 bases and J shed 13 bases, with 19 bases lying between them. The CDR3 region is CASSQDPNRDRPQFF. The CDR3 region has the DNA TGCGCCAGCAGCCAAGATCCGAACAGGGACCGTCCTCAGTTCTTC.

The genes are TRBV19 and TRBJ2-7; maybe TRBD2 (7 bases). Trimming pared 3 bases from V and 1 base from J, leaving 16 bases between. Per germline, CDR1 LNHDA and CDR2 SQIVND (reference sequence). This CDR3 comprises 16 residues. This chain's CDR3 is CASSMEGGPGSYEQYF. In DNA form, the CDR3 reads TGTGCCAGTAGTATGGAGGGGGGGCCCGGATCCTACGAGCAGTACTTC.

The chain carries TRBV7-2 and TRBJ1-2; D is possibly TRBD1 (6 bases). The CDR3 totals 14 residues. Between the trimmed V and J ends, which lost 5 bases and 7 bases, there was a span of 17 bases. Per germline, CDR1 SGHTA and CDR2 FQGNSA. The CDR3 nucleotides read TGTGCCAGCAGCCCCAAGGCGGGGGCGGTTGGCTACACCTTC. It encodes CASSPKAGAVGYTF.

The chain employs TRBV7-2 and TRBJ2-5, with D possibly being TRBD2 (5 bases). CDR1 is SGHTA and CDR2 is FQGNSA in the germline V gene. The CDR3 sequence is 13 residues long. Trimming pared 5 bases from V and 3 bases from J, leaving 10 bases between. The DNA of the CDR3 is TGTGCCAGCAGCCGGGATCCGAAAGAGACCCAGTACTTC. Translated, it gives CASSRDPKETQYF.

The chain links TRBV27 to TRBJ2-3; 10 bases fit TRBD1. CDR1 is MNHEY and CDR2 is SMNVEV in the germline V gene (reference sequence). The CDR3 covers 16 residues. The V gene end was trimmed by 5 bases and the J gene end by 0 bases; junction bases not matched to a gene: 5. The CDR3 DNA reads as TGTGCCAGCAGTCTGCGGACAGGGGGAAGCACAGATACGCAGTATTTT. Residues: CASSLRTGGSTDTQYF.

This chain uses TRBV5-8 with TRBJ2-2; D gene ambiguous. Germline assignment: CDR1 SGHTS and CDR2 YDEGEE. This CDR3 is 12 amino acids long. V lost 5 bases and J 2 bases, leaving 4 bases between the germline ends. In DNA form, the CDR3 reads TGTGCCAGCAGTCGTAACACCGGGGAGCTGTTTTTT. Amino acids: CASSRNTGELFF. Complete variable domain (other parts from reference TRBV5-8 and TRBJ2-2): EAGVTQSPTHLIKTRGQQATLRCSPISGHTSVYWYQQALGLGLQFLLWYDEGEERNRGNFPPRFSGRQFPNYSSELNVNALELEDSALYLCASSRNTGELFFGEGSRLTVL.

The rearrangement joins TRBV5-4 to TRBJ2-1; D may be TRBD1 or TRBD2 (6 bases each). V was clipped by 1 base and J by 5 bases, with 16 bases between them. The CDR3 runs to 16 residues. Looked up from germline, CDR1 is SGHNT and CDR2 is YYREEE (reference sequence). The CDR3 DNA reads TGTGCCAGCAGCTTGCCGGGGGCTAGCGCCCACAATGAGCAGTTCTTC. Amino acid sequence: CASSLPGASAHNEQFF. The entire variable domain, with the rest obtained from reference TRBV5-4 and TRBJ2-1, is as follows: ETGVTQSPTHLIKTRGQQVTLRCSSQSGHNTVSWYQQALGQGPQFIFQYYREEENGRGNFPPRFSGLQFPNYSSELNVNALELDDSALYLCASSLPGASAHNEQFFGPGTRLTVL.

This clone was seen a few times. V and J are TRBV18 and TRBJ2-1, with D unclear. The CDR3 is made up of 14 amino acids. Trimming shortened V by 3 bases and J by 3 bases, and 9 bases separated the two germline ends. The germline gives CDR1 KGHSH, CDR2 LQKENI. The CDR3: CASSPTERYNEQFF. CDR3 bases: TGTGCCAGCTCACCGACTGAACGCTACAATGAGCAGTTCTTC.

The chain couples TRBV6-4 to TRBJ2-2; weak D call: TRBD2 (6 bases). This CDR3 comprises 14 residues. Germline V gene lookup returns CDR1 MRHNA and CDR2 SNTAGT. The germline V and J ends were trimmed by 3 bases and 2 bases, with 7 bases remaining between them. The CDR3 protein is CASSEGLNTGELFF. CDR3 coding DNA: TGTGCCAGCAGTGAGGGACTTAACACCGGGGAGCTGTTTTTT.

The chain has TRBV6-4 and TRBJ2-1; 8 nucleotides align to TRBD2. This CDR3 has 15 amino acids. Germline CDR1 MRHNA, CDR2 SNTAGT. V dropped 4 bases and J dropped 5; count of bases not matched to a gene: 7. CDR3 sequence: CASSGTSGRHNEQFF. In DNA, the CDR3 is TGTGCCAGCAGTGGTACTAGCGGCCGTCACAATGAGCAGTTCTTC.

V gene TRBV4-2 combines with J gene TRBJ1-3; the D gene is possibly TRBD1 (5 bases). Trimming stripped 2 bases from V and 2 bases from J, with 16 bases between. The length of the CDR3 is 17 residues. From germline, CDR1 is LGHNA and CDR2 YNFKEQ. The CDR3 region is CASSQSNTGTAGNTIYF. The CDR3 nucleotides are TGTGCCAGCAGCCAAAGCAATACTGGGACTGCTGGAAACACCATATATTTT.

This rearrangement joins TRBV6-1 to TRBJ1-5; 9 nucleotides match TRBD1. Germline trimming cut 8 bases from V and 7 bases from J; bases unmatched to any gene: 6. The CDR3 runs to 13 residues. Germline CDR1 and CDR2: MNHNS and SASEGT. This chain's CDR3 is CASEDRGHQPQHF. In DNA form, the CDR3 reads TGTGCCAGCGAGGACAGGGGTCACCAGCCCCAGCATTTT.

This clone showed up just a few times. The chain has TRBV6-1 and TRBJ1-5; D might be TRBD1 (5 bases). This CDR3 spans 12 amino acids. V lost 11 bases to trimming and J lost 7 bases, with 15 bases between them. CDR1 and CDR2 (germline): MNHNS, SASEGT. For the CDR3, the DNA is TGTGCCGCCGGGGGAAGGGTGCAGCCCCAGCATTTT. Its translation is CAAGGRVQPQHF.

This CDR3 is CASSPRGGRFTEAFF. CDR3 coding DNA: TGTGCCAGCAGCCCCCGGGGGGGCCGGTTCACTGAAGCTTTCTTT. The rearrangement joins TRBV7-2 to TRBJ1-1, with TRBD1 as a possible D gene (6 bases). Trimming pared 5 bases from V and 4 bases from J, leaving 17 bases between. CDR3 size: 15 residues. CDR1 and CDR2 (germline): SGHTA, FQGNSA.

The chain employs TRBV27 and TRBJ2-7; D tentatively reads TRBD1 or TRBD2 (5 bases each). The CDR3 length is 13 residues. The germline V gene has CDR1 MNHEY and CDR2 SMNVEV (reference sequence). V was shortened by 8 bases and J by 2 bases, with 13 bases between the two germline ends. The CDR3 DNA is TGTGCCAGCGGGACCTCACCCGCCTACGAGCAGTACTTC. It yields the protein CASGTSPAYEQYF.

The genes are TRBV7-9 and TRBJ1-1; a possible D gene is TRBD1 (5 bases). Deletions cut 5 bases from V and 7 bases from J, with 17 bases between. Germline V lookup: CDR1 SEHNR, CDR2 FQNEAQ (reference sequence). CDR3 length: 14 amino acids. Here the CDR3 reads CASSRKSGEGEAFF. As DNA, the CDR3 is TGTGCCAGCAGCCGCAAATCGGGGGAGGGTGAAGCTTTCTTT.

This clone turned up a few times. V is TRBV11-3 and J is TRBJ2-7, with TRBD1 matching over 7 bases. The junction had 1 base not matched to a gene; V was cut back by 3 bases and J by 8 bases. Germline CDR1 reads SGHNT; CDR2 reads YENEEA. The CDR3 extends over 11 amino acids. The CDR3 nucleotides read TGTGCCAGCAGCTTGGGACAGAAGCAGTACTTC. Protein sequence: CASSLGQKQYF.

The chain has TRBV15 and TRBJ2-7; 9 nucleotides match TRBD2. Germline lookup yields CDR1 LNHNV and CDR2 YYDKDF (reference sequence). V dropped 4 bases and J dropped 6; count of bases not matched to a gene: 13. The CDR3 sequence is 16 residues long. The CDR3 DNA follows: TGTGCCACCAGCACTCCTGGGGGCGGGAGGGACGGCGAGCAGTACTTC. This codes for CATSTPGGGRDGEQYF.